The rows below give T cell receptor beta chains drawn from one sample of a study of identical twins. TCRdb passed the 5' RACE reads through MiXCR, listing each CDR3 protein once. Among some 900,000 distinct CDR3 sequences listed, about 12% were seen once. These data also formed part of another study, on yellow fever vaccine responses in identical twins.

Sequenced sample: PBMCs. The receptors originated from a woman younger than 35 in good health. Each CDR3 is given with its conserved first and last residue. Each record gives: CDR3 protein, CDR3 DNA, clone size, D gene, V gene, J gene. The D gene is left open where the match is weak. For some rows the clone size is stated as once, few or many, or as a class when expanded; others skip it.

cdr3_aa: CASMVAINEKLFF
cdr3_nt: TGTGCCAGCATGGTGGCAATAAATGAAAAACTGTTTTTT
clone_size: many
d_call: -
v_call: TRBV28
j_call: TRBJ1-4

cdr3_aa: CASSYRPRTGSYEQYF
cdr3_nt: TGTGCCAGCAGCTACCGCCCCCGGACAGGGTCCTACGAGCAGTACTTC
clone_size: few
d_call: TRBD1
v_call: TRBV5-8
j_call: TRBJ2-7

cdr3_aa: CASSLEGGGALHTQYF
cdr3_nt: TGTGCCAGCAGCTTAGAGGGCGGGGGGGCCTTGCATACGCAGTATTTT
clone_size: -
d_call: TRBD2
v_call: TRBV11-2
j_call: TRBJ2-3

cdr3_aa: CASSVLAANNEQFF
cdr3_nt: TGTGCCAGCAGCGTTCTAGCGGCGAACAATGAGCAGTTCTTC
clone_size: -
d_call: TRBD2
v_call: TRBV9
j_call: TRBJ2-1

cdr3_aa: CASSFGTGAPGANVLTF
cdr3_nt: TGTGCCAGCAGTTTTGGGACAGGGGCCCCTGGGGCCAACGTCCTGACTTTC
clone_size: -
d_call: TRBD1
v_call: TRBV28
j_call: TRBJ2-6

cdr3_aa: CASTKGQGRTDTQYF
cdr3_nt: TGTGCCAGCACCAAAGGTCAGGGCCGCACAGATACGCAGTATTTT
clone_size: -
d_call: -
v_call: TRBV28
j_call: TRBJ2-3

cdr3_aa: CASSSPQTGEQFF
cdr3_nt: TGTGCCAGCAGCTCACCCCAGACTGGAGAGCAGTTCTTC
clone_size: few
d_call: -
v_call: TRBV7-6
j_call: TRBJ2-1

cdr3_aa: CASSYWDVRNTEAFF
cdr3_nt: TGTGCCAGCAGTTACTGGGACGTCCGGAACACTGAAGCTTTCTTT
clone_size: few
d_call: -
v_call: TRBV6-5
j_call: TRBJ1-1

cdr3_aa: CASSFYRTGVIWNEQFF
cdr3_nt: TGTGCCAGCAGCTTTTACCGGACAGGGGTAATCTGGAATGAGCAGTTCTTC
clone_size: -
d_call: TRBD1
v_call: TRBV11-2
j_call: TRBJ2-1

cdr3_aa: CASSLRSGSGSYEQYF
cdr3_nt: TGTGCCAGCAGTTTGAGGTCGGGGTCAGGATCGTACGAGCAGTACTTC
clone_size: few
d_call: -
v_call: TRBV28
j_call: TRBJ2-7

cdr3_aa: CSASEGVHQPQHF
cdr3_nt: TGCAGTGCTAGTGAGGGGGTCCATCAGCCCCAGCATTTT
clone_size: few
d_call: -
v_call: TRBV20-1
j_call: TRBJ1-5

cdr3_aa: CSARDTGPADTQYF
cdr3_nt: TGCAGTGCTAGAGATACGGGTCCCGCAGATACGCAGTATTTT
clone_size: -
d_call: -
v_call: TRBV20-1
j_call: TRBJ2-3

cdr3_aa: CASSLDWTVYNEQFF
cdr3_nt: TGTGCCAGCAGCTTAGACTGGACCGTCTACAATGAGCAGTTCTTC
clone_size: few
d_call: -
v_call: TRBV7-2
j_call: TRBJ2-1

cdr3_aa: CASSPGLAGVRVKNIQYF
cdr3_nt: TGTGCCAGCAGTCCGGGACTAGCGGGAGTGCGAGTCAAAAACATTCAGTACTTC
clone_size: -
d_call: TRBD2
v_call: TRBV10-3
j_call: TRBJ2-4

cdr3_aa: CASSPGGRNYGYTF
cdr3_nt: TGTGCCAGCAGCCCAGGGGGCAGAAACTATGGCTACACCTTC
clone_size: few
d_call: TRBD1
v_call: TRBV3-1
j_call: TRBJ1-2

cdr3_aa: CASRLPGNYNEQFF
cdr3_nt: TGTGCCAGCCGCCTCCCTGGGAACTACAATGAGCAGTTCTTC
clone_size: few
d_call: -
v_call: TRBV6-1
j_call: TRBJ2-1

cdr3_aa: CASSDDLGLAGIDEQFF
cdr3_nt: TGTGCCAGCAGCGACGACCTGGGACTAGCGGGAATCGATGAGCAGTTCTTC
clone_size: -
d_call: TRBD2
v_call: TRBV9
j_call: TRBJ2-1

cdr3_aa: CASSPASRNEQYF
cdr3_nt: TGTGCCAGCTCCCCGGCTAGTCGGAACGAGCAGTACTTC
clone_size: -
d_call: -
v_call: TRBV9
j_call: TRBJ2-7

cdr3_aa: CSPWEGKGTDTQYF
cdr3_nt: TGCAGCCCTTGGGAGGGAAAGGGAACAGATACGCAGTATTTT
clone_size: -
d_call: TRBD2
v_call: TRBV20-1
j_call: TRBJ2-3

cdr3_aa: CASSHQTGYYGYTF
cdr3_nt: TGTGCCAGCAGCCACCAGACAGGGTACTATGGCTACACCTTC
clone_size: -
d_call: TRBD1
v_call: TRBV3-1
j_call: TRBJ1-2

cdr3_aa: CASTLGPVSNQPQHF
cdr3_nt: TGTGCCAGTACCCTGGGGCCAGTCAGCAATCAGCCCCAGCATTTT
clone_size: few
d_call: -
v_call: TRBV19
j_call: TRBJ1-5

cdr3_aa: CASSPALGQGNTGELFF
cdr3_nt: TGTGCCAGCAGCCCCGCGTTAGGACAGGGGAACACCGGGGAGCTGTTTTTT
clone_size: -
d_call: TRBD1
v_call: TRBV5-6
j_call: TRBJ2-2

cdr3_aa: CASSLDWLAFANEQFF
cdr3_nt: TGTGCCAGCAGCTTAGATTGGCTAGCGTTTGCCAATGAGCAGTTCTTC
clone_size: many
d_call: -
v_call: TRBV11-2
j_call: TRBJ2-1

cdr3_aa: CASSSWTSGRLGDTQYF
cdr3_nt: TGTGCCAGCAGTTCATGGACTAGCGGGAGGTTGGGAGATACGCAGTATTTT
clone_size: -
d_call: TRBD2
v_call: TRBV7-9
j_call: TRBJ2-3

cdr3_aa: CASSQELPSGGSETQYF
cdr3_nt: TGCGCCAGCAGCCAAGAATTGCCTAGCGGGGGGAGCGAGACCCAGTACTTC
clone_size: many
d_call: TRBD2
v_call: TRBV4-1
j_call: TRBJ2-5

cdr3_aa: CASSQRVQLNNSPLHF
cdr3_nt: TGTGCCAGCAGCCAACGGGTCCAGCTAAATAATTCACCCCTCCACTTT
clone_size: many
d_call: -
v_call: TRBV3-1
j_call: TRBJ1-6

cdr3_aa: CSATGASGGVADTQYF
cdr3_nt: TGCAGTGCGACGGGCGCTAGCGGGGGGGTCGCAGATACGCAGTATTTT
clone_size: -
d_call: TRBD2
v_call: TRBV20-1
j_call: TRBJ2-3

cdr3_aa: CATSDLQQGGGYTF
cdr3_nt: TGTGCCACCAGTGATTTGCAACAGGGCGGAGGCTACACCTTC
clone_size: few
d_call: -
v_call: TRBV24-1
j_call: TRBJ1-2

cdr3_aa: CAISEISYNEQFF
cdr3_nt: TGTGCCATCAGTGAGATCTCCTACAATGAGCAGTTCTTC
clone_size: few
d_call: -
v_call: TRBV10-3
j_call: TRBJ2-1

cdr3_aa: CASSLRLALFYEQYF
cdr3_nt: TGCGCCAGCAGCCTCCGACTAGCACTTTTTTACGAGCAGTACTTC
clone_size: few
d_call: TRBD2
v_call: TRBV4-1
j_call: TRBJ2-7

cdr3_aa: CASSLVPGREQFF
cdr3_nt: TGCGCCAGCAGCTTGGTTCCGGGTAGGGAGCAGTTCTTC
clone_size: few
d_call: -
v_call: TRBV5-1
j_call: TRBJ2-1

cdr3_aa: CASSVSGSSYNEQFF
cdr3_nt: TGCGCCAGCAGCGTTAGCGGGAGCTCCTACAATGAGCAGTTCTTC
clone_size: many
d_call: TRBD2
v_call: TRBV9
j_call: TRBJ2-1

cdr3_aa: CASSLNGQSYGYTF
cdr3_nt: TGTGCCAGCAGCTTGAACGGACAGAGCTATGGCTACACCTTC
clone_size: -
d_call: -
v_call: TRBV5-5
j_call: TRBJ1-2

cdr3_aa: CATSSKPPGLAGSEQYF
cdr3_nt: TGTGCCACCAGCAGTAAACCCCCGGGACTAGCGGGAAGTGAGCAGTACTTC
clone_size: -
d_call: TRBD2
v_call: TRBV15
j_call: TRBJ2-7

cdr3_aa: CSARVSGVETQYF
cdr3_nt: TGCAGTGCTAGAGTGTCTGGTGTAGAGACCCAGTACTTC
clone_size: many
d_call: -
v_call: TRBV20-1
j_call: TRBJ2-5

cdr3_aa: CATSTWMGQGAKNYGYTF
cdr3_nt: TGTGCCACCAGCACCTGGATGGGACAGGGGGCGAAAAACTATGGCTACACCTTC
clone_size: many
d_call: TRBD1
v_call: TRBV15
j_call: TRBJ1-2

cdr3_aa: CASSAGTSHAGELFF
cdr3_nt: TGTGCCAGTAGCGCCGGGACTAGCCATGCCGGGGAGCTGTTTTTT
clone_size: -
d_call: TRBD2
v_call: TRBV19
j_call: TRBJ2-2

cdr3_aa: CSAPGGGGYNEQFF
cdr3_nt: TGCAGTGCCCCCGGGGGTGGGGGATACAATGAGCAGTTCTTC
clone_size: -
d_call: -
v_call: TRBV20-1
j_call: TRBJ2-1

cdr3_aa: CASSPLGSNSPLHF
cdr3_nt: TGTGCCAGCAGCCCGCTGGGGTCCAATTCACCCCTCCACTTT
clone_size: few
d_call: -
v_call: TRBV7-9
j_call: TRBJ1-6

cdr3_aa: CASSGTAKIYNEQFF
cdr3_nt: TGCGCCAGCAGCGGGACAGCTAAGATTTACAATGAGCAGTTCTTC
clone_size: -
d_call: TRBD1
v_call: TRBV5-1
j_call: TRBJ2-1

cdr3_aa: CATHPGQSTDTQYF
cdr3_nt: TGTGCCACCCACCCGGGACAGAGCACAGATACGCAGTATTTT
clone_size: many
d_call: TRBD1
v_call: TRBV10-3
j_call: TRBJ2-3

cdr3_aa: CSARVVGGTYNEQFF
cdr3_nt: TGCAGTGCTAGAGTAGTTGGGGGCACCTACAATGAGCAGTTCTTC
clone_size: -
d_call: -
v_call: TRBV20-1
j_call: TRBJ2-1

cdr3_aa: CASSRDTISYEQYF
cdr3_nt: TGCGCCAGCAGCCGGGACACAATCTCCTACGAGCAGTACTTC
clone_size: -
d_call: -
v_call: TRBV4-1
j_call: TRBJ2-7

cdr3_aa: CASSLRESEKLFF
cdr3_nt: TGTGCCAGCAGCCTCCGGGAGTCTGAAAAACTGTTTTTT
clone_size: -
d_call: -
v_call: TRBV6-2/TRBV6-3
j_call: TRBJ1-4